These T cell receptor beta chains were read from a single sample in a study of CD8+ T cells in alopecia areata. The method was immunoSEQ multiplex PCR; TCRdb's version includes in-frame clones alone and lacks a portion of them. The top ten clones hold around 20% of a sample with some 30,000 clones, about 83% of them seen once. Sequencing was done on a sample of NKG2D-low CD8+ T cells sorted from blood. The receptor set was obtained from a human donor with alopecia areata. The CDR3 runs from the conserved cysteine through the conserved F or W. D genes are given only for firm matches. A row's size may be missing; if present it is once, few, many or a size class.

d_gene	v_gene	abundance	j_gene	CDR3aa	CDR3nt
NA	TRBV29-1	NA	TRBJ2-1	CSVEGQGSYNEQFF	TGCAGCGTTGAAGGGCAGGGGAGTTACAATGAGCAGTTCTTC
NA	TRBV7-8	NA	TRBJ2-5	CASSLVQQETQYF	TGTGCCAGCAGCTTAGTACAGCAAGAGACCCAGTACTTC
TRBD2	TRBV4-2	medium-sized	TRBJ2-2	CASSQDQERGTGELFF	TGTGCCAGCAGCCAAGATCAGGAGCGGGGCACCGGGGAGCTGTTTTTT
TRBD1	TRBV2	NA	TRBJ2-7	CASSSTGGMGEQYF	TGTGCCAGCAGCTCGACAGGGGGAATGGGAGAGCAGTACTTC
NA	TRBV7-2	few	TRBJ2-3	CASSFAGSQTQYF	TGTGCCAGCAGCTTTGCAGGGAGCCAAACGCAGTATTTT
NA	TRBV6-6	NA	TRBJ2-7	CASSYSDEQYF	TGTGCCAGCAGTTACTCGGATGAGCAGTACTTC
NA	TRBV15	NA	TRBJ1-5	CATSTTQEPFQPQHF	TGTGCCACCAGCACCACTCAGGAGCCCTTTCAGCCCCAGCATTTT
NA	TRBV5-6	NA	TRBJ2-6	CASRLQASGANVLTF	TGTGCCAGCAGATTACAGGCGTCTGGGGCCAACGTCCTGACTTTC
NA	TRBV4-3	NA	TRBJ2-1	CASSPGHSYNEQFF	TGCGCCAGCAGTCCCGGCCACTCCTACAATGAGCAGTTCTTC
NA	TRBV11-3	NA	TRBJ2-1	CASSLDLGEQFF	TGTGCCAGCAGCTTAGATCTAGGAGAGCAGTTCTTC
NA	TRBV2	NA	TRBJ2-1	CASSGGDVHEQFF	TGTGCCAGCAGTGGGGGAGACGTCCATGAGCAGTTCTTC
NA	TRBV4-2	NA	TRBJ2-3	CASSQPLNSTDTQYF	TGTGCCAGCAGCCAACCACTAAACAGCACAGATACGCAGTATTTT
NA	TRBV29-1	NA	TRBJ2-7	CSVRDFRYEQYF	TGCAGCGTACGGGACTTTCGGTACGAGCAGTACTTC